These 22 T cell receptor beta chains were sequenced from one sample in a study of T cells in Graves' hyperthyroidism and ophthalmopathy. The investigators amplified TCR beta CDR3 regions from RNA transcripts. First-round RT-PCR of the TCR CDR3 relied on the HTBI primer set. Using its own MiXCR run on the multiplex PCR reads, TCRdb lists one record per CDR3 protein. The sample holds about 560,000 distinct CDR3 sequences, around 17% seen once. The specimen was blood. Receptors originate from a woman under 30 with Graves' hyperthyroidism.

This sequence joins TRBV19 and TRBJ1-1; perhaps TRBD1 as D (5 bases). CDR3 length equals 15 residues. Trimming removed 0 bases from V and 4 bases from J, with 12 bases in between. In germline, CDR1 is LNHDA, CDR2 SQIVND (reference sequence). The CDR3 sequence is CASSIDGGIGTEAFF. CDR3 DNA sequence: TGTGCCAGTAGTATAGATGGGGGTATTGGCACTGAAGCTTTCTTT.

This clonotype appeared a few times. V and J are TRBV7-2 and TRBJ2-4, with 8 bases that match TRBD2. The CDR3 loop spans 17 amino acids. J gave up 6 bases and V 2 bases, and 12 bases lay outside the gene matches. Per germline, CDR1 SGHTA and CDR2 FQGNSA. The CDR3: CASSLLAGSASINIQYF. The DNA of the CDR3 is TGTGCCAGCAGCTTACTAGCGGGTTCCGCCTCGATAAACATTCAGTACTTC.

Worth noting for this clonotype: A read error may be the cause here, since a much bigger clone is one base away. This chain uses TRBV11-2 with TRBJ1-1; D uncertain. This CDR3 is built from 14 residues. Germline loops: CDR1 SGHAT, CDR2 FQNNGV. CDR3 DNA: TGTGCCGGCAGCCCAGGTTCCCAGAGCACTGAAGCTTTCTTT. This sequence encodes CAGSPGSQSTEAFF.

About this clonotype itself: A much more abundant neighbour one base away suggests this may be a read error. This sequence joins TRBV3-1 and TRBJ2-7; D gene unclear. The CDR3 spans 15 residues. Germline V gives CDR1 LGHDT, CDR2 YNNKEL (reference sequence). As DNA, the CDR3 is TGTGCCAGCAGCCGGTTGGGCTCTCCTTCCTACGAGCTGTACTTC. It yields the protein CASSRLGSPSYELYF.

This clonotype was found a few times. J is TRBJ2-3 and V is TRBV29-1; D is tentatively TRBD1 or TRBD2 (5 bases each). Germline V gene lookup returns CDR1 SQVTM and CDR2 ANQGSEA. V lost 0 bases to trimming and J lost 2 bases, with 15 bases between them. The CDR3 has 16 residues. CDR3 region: CSVEDLPGRNTDTQYF. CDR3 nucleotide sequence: TGCAGCGTTGAAGATCTGCCGGGACGGAACACAGATACGCAGTATTTT.

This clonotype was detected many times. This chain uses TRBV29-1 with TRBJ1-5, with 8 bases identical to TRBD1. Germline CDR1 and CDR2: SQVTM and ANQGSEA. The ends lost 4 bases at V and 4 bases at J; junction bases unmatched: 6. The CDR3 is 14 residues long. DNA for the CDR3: TGCAGCGTTGTGGCAGGGGGCGCAAATCAGCCCCAGCATTTT. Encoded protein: CSVVAGGANQPQHF.

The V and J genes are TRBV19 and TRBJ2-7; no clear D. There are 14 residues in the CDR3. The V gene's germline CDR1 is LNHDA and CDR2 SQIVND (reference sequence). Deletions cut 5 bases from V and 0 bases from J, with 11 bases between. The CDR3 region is CASSSVRSSYEQYF. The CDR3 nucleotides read TGTGCCAGTAGTTCCGTTCGAAGCTCCTACGAGCAGTACTTC.

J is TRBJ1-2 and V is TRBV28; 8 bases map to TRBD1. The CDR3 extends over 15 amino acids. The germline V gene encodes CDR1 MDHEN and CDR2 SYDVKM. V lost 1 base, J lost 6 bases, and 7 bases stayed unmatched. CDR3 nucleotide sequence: TGTGCCAGCAGTTTATCGCTCGGGACAGGACATGGCTACACCTTC. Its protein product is CASSLSLGTGHGYTF.

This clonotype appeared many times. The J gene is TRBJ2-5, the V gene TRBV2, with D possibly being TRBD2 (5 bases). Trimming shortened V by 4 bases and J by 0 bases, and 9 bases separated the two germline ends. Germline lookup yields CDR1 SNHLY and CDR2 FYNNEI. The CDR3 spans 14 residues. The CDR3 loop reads CASSGGVYQETQYF. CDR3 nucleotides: TGTGCCAGCAGTGGGGGAGTTTACCAAGAGACCCAGTACTTC.

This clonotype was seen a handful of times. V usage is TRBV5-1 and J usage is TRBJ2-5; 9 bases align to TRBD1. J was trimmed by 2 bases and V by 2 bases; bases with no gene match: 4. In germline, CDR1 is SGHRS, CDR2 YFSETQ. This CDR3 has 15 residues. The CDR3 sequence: CASSFPQGAQETQYF. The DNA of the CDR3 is TGCGCCAGCAGCTTTCCACAGGGGGCACAAGAGACCCAGTACTTC.

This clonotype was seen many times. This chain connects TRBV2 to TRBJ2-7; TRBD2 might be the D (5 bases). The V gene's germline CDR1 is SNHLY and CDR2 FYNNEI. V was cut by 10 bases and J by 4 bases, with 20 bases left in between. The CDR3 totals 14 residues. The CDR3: CATTSDLRVYEQYF. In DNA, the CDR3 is TGTGCCACCACGTCCGATCTGAGGGTGTACGAGCAGTACTTC.

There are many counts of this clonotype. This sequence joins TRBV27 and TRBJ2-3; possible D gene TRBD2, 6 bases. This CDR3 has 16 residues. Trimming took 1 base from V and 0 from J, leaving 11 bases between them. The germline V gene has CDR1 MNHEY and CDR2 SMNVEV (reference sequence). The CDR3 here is CASSLWAGTSTDTQYF. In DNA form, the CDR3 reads TGTGCCAGCAGTTTATGGGCAGGGACTAGCACAGATACGCAGTATTTT.

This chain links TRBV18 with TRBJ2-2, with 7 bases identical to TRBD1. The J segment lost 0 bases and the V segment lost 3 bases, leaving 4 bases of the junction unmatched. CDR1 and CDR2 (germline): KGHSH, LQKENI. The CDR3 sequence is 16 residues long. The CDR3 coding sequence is TGTGCCAGCTCACCGGGACAGCAGTCGAACACCGGGGAGCTGTTTTTT. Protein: CASSPGQQSNTGELFF.

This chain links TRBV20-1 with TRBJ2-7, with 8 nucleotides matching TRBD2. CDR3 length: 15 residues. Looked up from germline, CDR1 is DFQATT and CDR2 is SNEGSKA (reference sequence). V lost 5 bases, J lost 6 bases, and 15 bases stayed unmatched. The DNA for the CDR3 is TGCAGTGCTTTAGGGGAAGCGGGGGAAGGGGGCGAGCAGTACTTC. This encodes CSALGEAGEGGEQYF.

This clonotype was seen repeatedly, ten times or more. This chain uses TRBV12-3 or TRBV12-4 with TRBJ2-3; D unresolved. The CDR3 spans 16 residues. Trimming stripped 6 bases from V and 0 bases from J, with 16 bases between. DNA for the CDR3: TGTGCCAGCAGCCTACTTTTGGGCATCAGCACAGATACGCAGTATTTT. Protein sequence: CASSLLLGISTDTQYF.

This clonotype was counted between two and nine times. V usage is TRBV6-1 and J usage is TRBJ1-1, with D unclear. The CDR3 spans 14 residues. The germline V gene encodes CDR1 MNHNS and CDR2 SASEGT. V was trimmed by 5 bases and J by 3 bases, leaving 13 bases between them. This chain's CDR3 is CASSPAVSDTEAFF. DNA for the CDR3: TGTGCCAGCAGTCCCGCTGTATCGGACACTGAAGCTTTCTTT.

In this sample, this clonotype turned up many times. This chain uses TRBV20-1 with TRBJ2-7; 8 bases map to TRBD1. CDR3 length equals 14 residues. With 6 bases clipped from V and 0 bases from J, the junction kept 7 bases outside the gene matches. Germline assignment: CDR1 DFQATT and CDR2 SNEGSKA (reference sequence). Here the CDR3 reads CSAKPGQDSYEQYF. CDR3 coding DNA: TGCAGTGCCAAACCGGGACAGGACTCCTACGAGCAGTACTTC.

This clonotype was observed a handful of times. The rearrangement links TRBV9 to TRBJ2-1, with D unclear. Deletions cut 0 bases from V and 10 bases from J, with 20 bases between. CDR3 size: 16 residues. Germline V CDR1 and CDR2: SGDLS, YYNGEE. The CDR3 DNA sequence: TGTGCCAGCAGCGTAGAGGTTGGACCCCCGGTGTCGGAGCAGTTCTTC. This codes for CASSVEVGPPVSEQFF.

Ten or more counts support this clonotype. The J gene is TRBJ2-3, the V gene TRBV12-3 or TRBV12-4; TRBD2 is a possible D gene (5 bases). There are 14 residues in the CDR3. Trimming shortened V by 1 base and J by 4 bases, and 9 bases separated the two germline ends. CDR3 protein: CASSLVGRADTQYF. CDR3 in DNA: TGTGCCAGCAGTTTAGTTGGGAGAGCAGATACGCAGTATTTT.

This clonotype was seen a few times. The CDR3 sequence: CASNNRVEAFF. In DNA, the CDR3 is TGTGCCAGCAACAACAGGGTTGAAGCTTTCTTT. The gene calls are TRBV6-7 and TRBJ1-1, with D maybe TRBD1 (6 bases). Being an ORF, TRBV6-7 has a function that is uncertain. V was clipped by 7 bases and J by 7 bases, with 10 bases between them. This CDR3 region has 11 residues.

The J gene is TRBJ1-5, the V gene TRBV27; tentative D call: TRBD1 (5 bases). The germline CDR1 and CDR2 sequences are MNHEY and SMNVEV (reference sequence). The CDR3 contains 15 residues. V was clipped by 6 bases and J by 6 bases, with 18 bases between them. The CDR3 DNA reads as TGTGCCAGCAGCCCCAGCGGGGGAATTGGTCAGCCCCAGCATTTT. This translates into CASSPSGGIGQPQHF.

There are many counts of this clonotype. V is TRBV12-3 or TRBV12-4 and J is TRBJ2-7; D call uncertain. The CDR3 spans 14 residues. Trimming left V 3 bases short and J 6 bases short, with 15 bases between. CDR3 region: CASSFLAQWGEQYF. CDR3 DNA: TGTGCCAGCAGTTTTTTAGCCCAGTGGGGCGAGCAGTACTTC.